A selection of T cell receptor beta chains follows, all from one sample in a study of response to subunit inactivated influenza vaccine. TCRdb reanalysed the RT-PCR reads using MiXCR and keeps one entry per CDR3 protein. Of around 650,000 distinct CDR3 sequences in the sample, approximately 14% were seen once. Sequenced here: PBMCs from blood, sampled 12 days after vaccination. These receptors all come from a man aged 50 to 60 who received an inactivated influenza vaccine. The CDR3 runs from the conserved cysteine through the conserved F or W. A D gene is named only where the DNA matches it firmly. A row's size may be missing; if present it is once, few, many or a size class.

D	size	J	V	CDR3	DNA
.	.	TRBJ1-2	TRBV20-1	CSARDNGGAGYGYTF	TGCAGTGCTAGAGATAACGGGGGCGCGGGCTATGGCTACACCTTC
TRBD1	.	TRBJ2-1	TRBV9	CASSVSGQGNEQFF	TGTGCCAGCAGCGTCTCGGGACAGGGGAATGAGCAGTTCTTC
TRBD2	few	TRBJ2-1	TRBV6-2/TRBV6-3	CASSLRGLAGVGEQFF	TGTGCCAGCAGCCTCCGCGGACTAGCGGGAGTAGGTGAGCAGTTCTTC
TRBD1	few	TRBJ2-6	TRBV27	CASSFNRGLAGANVLTF	TGTGCCAGCAGCTTCAACAGGGGGTTGGCTGGGGCCAACGTCCTGACTTTC
TRBD1	few	TRBJ2-5	TRBV12-3/TRBV12-4	CASRMTGRMEETQYF	TGTGCCAGCAGAATGACAGGGCGGATGGAAGAGACCCAGTACTTC
.	few	TRBJ2-2	TRBV18	CASSPGAREELFF	TGTGCCAGCTCACCAGGGGCTCGAGAGGAGCTGTTTTTT
.	many	TRBJ2-1	TRBV11-2	CASSLNPGTYNEQFF	TGTGCCAGCAGCTTAAACCCCGGGACATACAATGAGCAGTTCTTC
.	.	TRBJ2-7	TRBV6-6	CAWFREPSYEQYF	TGTGCGTGGTTCCGGGAGCCCTCCTACGAGCAGTACTTC
.	many	TRBJ2-1	TRBV13	CASSLVQGAYNEQFF	TGTGCCAGCAGCTTAGTACAGGGTGCCTACAATGAGCAGTTCTTC
TRBD1	.	TRBJ2-3	TRBV11-2	CASSFYLPGGAGTDTQYF	TGTGCCAGCAGCTTCTATCTCCCAGGGGGTGCGGGCACAGATACGCAGTATTTT
.	few	TRBJ2-5	TRBV12-3/TRBV12-4	CASSWDIETQYF	TGTGCCAGCAGTTGGGACATCGAGACCCAGTACTTC
.	few	TRBJ1-6	TRBV7-9	CASSSLWGGYNSPLHF	TGTGCCAGCAGCTCCCTGTGGGGGGGTTATAATTCACCCCTCCACTTT
.	few	TRBJ2-7	TRBV28	CASSPGPGARQYF	TGTGCCAGCAGTCCGGGGCCCGGGGCTAGGCAGTACTTC
.	many	TRBJ2-7	TRBV12-3/TRBV12-4	CASSSGGGYEQYF	TGTGCCAGCAGTTCCGGTGGGGGTTACGAGCAGTACTTC
TRBD1	.	TRBJ2-3	TRBV5-1	CASSSGRQGYQDTQYF	TGCGCCAGCAGCTCGGGGCGACAGGGATATCAAGATACGCAGTATTTT
.	.	TRBJ2-5	TRBV4-3	CASSQDSSDQETQYF	TGCGCCAGCAGCCAAGATTCTAGCGACCAAGAGACCCAGTACTTC
.	.	TRBJ2-1	TRBV20-1	CSARAPFGDEQFF	TGCAGTGCTAGAGCCCCATTCGGGGATGAGCAGTTCTTC
TRBD2	few	TRBJ2-2	TRBV9	CASSLSGRASGELFF	TGTGCCAGCAGTCTTAGCGGGAGGGCCTCCGGGGAGCTGTTTTTT
.	.	TRBJ2-3	TRBV10-3	CAISEEGDTQYF	TGTGCCATCAGTGAGGAAGGAGATACGCAGTATTTT
TRBD1	few	TRBJ2-6	TRBV29-1	CSVEERPDRAGANVLTF	TGCAGCGTTGAAGAACGCCCGGACAGGGCTGGGGCCAACGTCCTGACTTTC
.	few	TRBJ1-1	TRBV7-9	CASSQKGTANTEAFF	TGTGCCAGCAGCCAAAAGGGGACTGCGAACACTGAAGCTTTCTTT
.	.	TRBJ2-1	TRBV5-1	CASSLSWVGGNEQFF	TGCGCCAGCAGCTTGAGCTGGGTCGGCGGCAATGAGCAGTTCTTC
TRBD1	once	TRBJ2-6	TRBV18	CASSPRQGASGANVLTF	TGTGCCAGCTCACCACGTCAGGGGGCTAGCGGGGCCAACGTCCTGACTTTC
.	few	TRBJ2-5	TRBV28	CASSPILEQETQYF	TGTGCCAGCAGTCCGATCCTGGAGCAAGAGACCCAGTACTTC
TRBD2	.	TRBJ2-3	TRBV24-1	CATGAGGTDTQYF	TGTGCCACCGGAGCGGGGGGCACAGATACGCAGTATTTT
.	.	TRBJ2-6	TRBV25-1	CASSEAYGANVLTF	TGTGCCAGCAGTGAAGCATATGGGGCCAACGTCCTGACTTTC
TRBD2	few	TRBJ2-3	TRBV7-3	CASSKSHPLAGVGDTQYF	TGTGCCAGCAGCAAATCCCACCCTCTGGCGGGAGTCGGTGATACGCAGTATTTT
TRBD1	.	TRBJ1-1	TRBV4-3	CASSHPRRDREWEAFF	TGCGCCAGCAGCCATCCTCGTCGGGACAGGGAATGGGAAGCTTTCTTT
.	.	TRBJ2-2	TRBV10-3	CAISDGDPGELFF	TGTGCCATCAGTGATGGTGACCCCGGGGAGCTGTTTTTT
TRBD1	.	TRBJ2-5	TRBV12-3/TRBV12-4	CASNRDSGETQYF	TGTGCTAGCAATAGGGACAGTGGAGAGACCCAGTACTTC
.	.	TRBJ2-2	TRBV4-1	CATSQVGQKNTGELFF	TGCGCCACCAGCCAAGTCGGACAGAAGAACACCGGGGAGCTGTTTTTT
TRBD1	.	TRBJ1-2	TRBV6-1	CASSLTGARVRYGYTF	TGTGCCAGCAGCCTGACAGGGGCTAGGGTTAGGTATGGCTACACCTTC
TRBD2	.	TRBJ2-3	TRBV7-2	CASSLTGGSDTQYF	TGTGCCAGCAGTTTGACCGGGGGGTCAGATACGCAGTATTTT
TRBD2	many	TRBJ2-1	TRBV12-3/TRBV12-4	CASTLTSGYSYNEQFF	TGTGCCAGCACCCTGACTAGCGGGTACTCCTACAATGAGCAGTTCTTC
.	few	TRBJ2-7	TRBV4-2	CASSQALASYEQYF	TGTGCCAGCAGCCAGGCCCTAGCGAGCTACGAGCAGTACTTC
.	few	TRBJ2-3	TRBV12-3/TRBV12-4	CASSLPGQNTDTQYF	TGTGCCAGCAGCCTACCTGGACAGAACACAGATACGCAGTATTTT
.	many	TRBJ2-3	TRBV4-2	CASSHRRTDTQYF	TGTGCCAGCAGCCACCGGAGGACAGATACGCAGTATTTT
TRBD1	.	TRBJ2-5	TRBV30	CAWRGQGRQETQYF	TGTGCCTGGAGGGGACAGGGCCGGCAAGAGACCCAGTACTTC
TRBD1	many	TRBJ1-5	TRBV12-3/TRBV12-4	CASSWDSSNQPQHF	TGTGCCAGCAGTTGGGACAGCAGCAATCAGCCCCAGCATTTT
TRBD2	many	TRBJ2-1	TRBV29-1	CSVRLPRSGGNNEQFF	TGCAGCGTAAGGCTCCCCCGGAGCGGGGGGAACAATGAGCAGTTCTTC
TRBD1	few	TRBJ2-7	TRBV29-1	CSVARDRGTYEQYF	TGCAGCGTCGCTAGGGACAGGGGTACCTACGAGCAGTACTTC